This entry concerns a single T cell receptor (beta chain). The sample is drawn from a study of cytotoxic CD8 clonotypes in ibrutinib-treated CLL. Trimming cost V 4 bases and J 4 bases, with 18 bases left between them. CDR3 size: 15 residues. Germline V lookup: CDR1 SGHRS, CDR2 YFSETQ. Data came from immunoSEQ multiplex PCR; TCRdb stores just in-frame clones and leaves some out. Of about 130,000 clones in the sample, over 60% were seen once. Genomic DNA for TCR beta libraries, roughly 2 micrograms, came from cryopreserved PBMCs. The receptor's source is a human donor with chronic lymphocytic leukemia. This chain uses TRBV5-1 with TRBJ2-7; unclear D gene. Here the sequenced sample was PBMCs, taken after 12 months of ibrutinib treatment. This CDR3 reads CASSPGFGEFYEQYF. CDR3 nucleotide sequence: TGCGCCAGCAGCCCAGGTTTTGGAGAATTTTACGAGCAGTACTTC.